This T cell receptor beta chain was identified in a study of blood T cell repertoires in COVID-19. This CDR3 is 15 amino acids long. The ends were cut back, 4 bases at V and 1 base at J, with 11 bases in the middle. Germline loops: CDR1 KGHDR, CDR2 SFDVKD. TCRdb keeps only in-frame clones here, not all; method: immunoSEQ multiplex PCR. Of about 90,000 clones detected, 70% to 90% appear once; the ten largest clones hold roughly 2.5%. This clone was observed once. Material for sequencing was peripheral blood. The chain has TRBV24-1 and TRBJ2-3; tentatively, D is TRBD2 (6 bases). This sequence was found in a middle-aged man with COVID-19, enrolled during active disease. The CDR3 protein is CATSDRGRGTDTQYF. DNA for the CDR3: TGTGCCACCAGTGACCGGGGGAGAGGCACAGATACGCAGTATTTT.